In its sample, the clone carrying this TCR beta chain was seen a few times. Produced via immunoSEQ multiplex PCR; TCRdb's table is partial and in-frame only. The table records 100,000 to 120,000 clones, about 80% of them present only once. The sample belongs to a study of blood T cell repertoires in COVID-19. CDR3 size: 14 residues. V lost 5 bases, J lost 2 bases, and 12 bases lay in between. Germline CDR1 SGHTA, CDR2 FQGNSA. The TCR sequence derives from a woman older than 75 with acute or convalescent COVID-19. This rearrangement joins TRBV7-2 to TRBJ1-1; D is possibly TRBD1 (5 bases). Sequencing was carried out using peripheral blood. CDR3 coding DNA: TGTGCCAGCAGCCCCACAGGAGCCAACACTGAAGCTTTCTTT. Translating gives CASSPTGANTEAFF.